This is a list of T cell receptor beta chains from one sample in a study of blood T cell repertoires in COVID-19. TCRdb keeps only in-frame clones here, not all; method: immunoSEQ multiplex PCR. The data contain about 320,000 clones, approximately 90% of them singletons. Sequenced sample: peripheral blood. The receptors originated from a woman aged 25 to 39 with COVID-19, enrolled during active disease. The CDR3 runs from the conserved cysteine through the conserved F or W. The D gene is left open where the match is weak. Only part of the rows carry a size: once, few, many, or a class if the clone is expanded.

size	D	V	J	DNA	CDR3
NA	NA	TRBV19	TRBJ1-5	TGTGCCAGTGGCCTAGCGGGTGGAAATCAGCCCCAGCATTTT	CASGLAGGNQPQHF
once	NA	TRBV7-9	TRBJ2-1	TGTGCCAGCAGCCCCCCCCTGGGGCACGAGCAGTTCTTC	CASSPPLGHEQFF
NA	TRBD1	TRBV5-1	TRBJ1-1	TGCGCCAGCAGCATAGACAGGGCGGGGAACACTGAAGCTTTCTTT	CASSIDRAGNTEAFF
NA	NA	TRBV9	TRBJ1-5	TGTGCCAGCAGCGCGAGTGTGAATCAGCCCCAGCATTTT	CASSASVNQPQHF
once	NA	TRBV5-6	TRBJ1-1	TGTGCCAGCAGCGCAGGGTGGAACACTGAAGCTTTCTTT	CASSAGWNTEAFF
NA	NA	TRBV2	TRBJ2-2	TGTGCCAGCTCCGACACACCCGCGAACACCGGGGAGCTGTTTTTT	CASSDTPANTGELFF
NA	NA	TRBV19	TRBJ1-1	TGTGCCAGTCCCCATGGCGGTGAAGCTTTCTTT	CASPHGGEAFF
few	NA	TRBV9	TRBJ2-3	TGTGCCAGCAGCGTAGCGGGGGGGACAGGGACAGATACGCAGTATTTT	CASSVAGGTGTDTQYF
NA	NA	TRBV4-1	TRBJ2-3	TGCGCCAGCAGCCAAGATTGGAGACGGGGGGCCTATCAGTATTTT	CASSQDWRRGAYQYF
NA	NA	TRBV13	TRBJ2-7	TGTGCCAGCAGCCCCTGGAGTGAGGGCGTACTGTACTTC	CASSPWSEGVLYF
NA	NA	TRBV5-4	TRBJ2-1	TGTGCCAGCAGCCCCTGGTCAGGGCACAATGAGCAGTTCTTC	CASSPWSGHNEQFF
NA	NA	TRBV9	TRBJ1-1	TGTGCCAGCAGCGTAGGAAGCTCTGAAGCTTTCTTT	CASSVGSSEAFF
few	NA	TRBV28	TRBJ1-4	TGTGCCAGCAGTCTATACCCCGCGCAGGGGCAGCAGGAAAAACTGTTTTTT	CASSLYPAQGQQEKLFF
NA	NA	TRBV27	TRBJ1-1	TGTGCCAGCAGTTTAACAGTTTCGAACACTGAAGCTTTCTTT	CASSLTVSNTEAFF
once	NA	TRBV2	TRBJ2-1	TGTGCCAGCAGTGGGGGGGTTCGCGATGAGCAGTTCTTC	CASSGGVRDEQFF